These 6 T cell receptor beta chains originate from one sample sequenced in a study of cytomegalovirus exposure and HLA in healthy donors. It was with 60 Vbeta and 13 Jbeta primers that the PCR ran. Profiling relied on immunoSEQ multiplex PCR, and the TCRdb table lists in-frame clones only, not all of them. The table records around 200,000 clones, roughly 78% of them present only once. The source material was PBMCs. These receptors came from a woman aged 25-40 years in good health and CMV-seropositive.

As DNA, the CDR3 is TGTGCCATCAGTGCACCTAGGGACCCTAACAGGGCGGATACGCAGTATTTT. It specifies CAISAPRDPNRADTQYF. The chain employs TRBV10-3 and TRBJ2-3; a possible D gene is TRBD1 (6 bases). V was shortened by 4 bases and J by 6 bases, with 23 bases between the two germline ends. The CDR3 covers 17 residues. The germline V gene encodes CDR1 ENHRY and CDR2 SYGVKD.

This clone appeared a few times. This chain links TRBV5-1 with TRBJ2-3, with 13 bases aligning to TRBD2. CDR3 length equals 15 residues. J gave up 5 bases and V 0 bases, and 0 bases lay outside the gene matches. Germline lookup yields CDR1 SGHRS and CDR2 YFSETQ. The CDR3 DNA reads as TGCGCCAGCAGCTTGGGACTAGCGGGGGGAGATACGCAGTATTTT. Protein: CASSLGLAGGDTQYF.

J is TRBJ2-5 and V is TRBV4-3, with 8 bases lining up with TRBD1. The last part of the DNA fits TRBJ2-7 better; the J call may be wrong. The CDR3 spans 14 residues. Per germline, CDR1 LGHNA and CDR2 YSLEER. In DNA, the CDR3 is TGCGCCAGCAGCCCTGGAACAGGGGGATACGAGCAGTACTTC. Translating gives CASSPGTGGYEQYF.

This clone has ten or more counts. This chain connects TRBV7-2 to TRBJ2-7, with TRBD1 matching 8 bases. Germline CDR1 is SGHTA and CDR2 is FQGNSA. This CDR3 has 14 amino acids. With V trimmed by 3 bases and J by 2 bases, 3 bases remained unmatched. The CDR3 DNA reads TGTGCCAGCAGCTTGTACAGGGGGACCTACGAGCAGTACTTC. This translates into CASSLYRGTYEQYF.

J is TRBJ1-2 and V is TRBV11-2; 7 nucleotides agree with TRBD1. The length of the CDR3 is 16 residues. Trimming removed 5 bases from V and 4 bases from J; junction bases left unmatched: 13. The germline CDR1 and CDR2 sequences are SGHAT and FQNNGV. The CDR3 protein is CASSRTTGLRGYGYTF. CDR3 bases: TGTGCCAGCAGCCGAACGACAGGGTTGAGGGGCTATGGCTACACCTTC.

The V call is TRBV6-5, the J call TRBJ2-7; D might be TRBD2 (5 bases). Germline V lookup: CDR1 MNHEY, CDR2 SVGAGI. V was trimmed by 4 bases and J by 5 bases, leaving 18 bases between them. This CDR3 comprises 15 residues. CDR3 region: CASSFLAQRSHEQYF. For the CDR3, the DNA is TGTGCCAGCAGTTTCCTGGCACAGCGGTCCCACGAGCAGTACTTC.